This T cell receptor (beta chain) was sequenced for a study of OX40 agonist ivuxolimab in advanced cancers. Autoimmune disease history or systemic immunosuppression led to patient exclusion. Notes on the study in general: Which antigen the expanded peripheral T cells recognized is unknown.

Profiling relied on immunoSEQ multiplex PCR, and the TCRdb table lists in-frame clones only, not all of them. The table records 65,000 to 80,000 clones, approximately 82% of them present only once. Germline V gene lookup returns CDR1 MNHEY and CDR2 SMNVEV (reference sequence). The length of the CDR3 is 17 residues. The J segment lost 4 bases and the V segment lost 5 bases, leaving 11 bases of the junction unmatched. This clone is a singleton in its sample. Its antigen is unidentified. The sequence derives from an adult with an advanced solid tumor such as melanoma, head and neck, liver or kidney cancer. The V call is TRBV27, the J call TRBJ2-3; TRBD1 matches 11 bases. This specimen was CD4+ or CD8+ T cells sorted from blood, taken in a trial of the OX40 agonist ivuxolimab. The CDR3 nucleotides read TGTGCCAGCAGTCCCCTCCCACCGGGACAGGGGGCAGATACGCAGTATTTT. It codes for CASSPLPPGQGADTQYF.